What follows are 13 T cell receptor beta chains derived from one specimen sequenced in a study of shared clonotypes between healthy human individuals. Method: immunoSEQ multiplex PCR; TCRdb's copy keeps in-frame clones and lacks some. The table includes some 2,000,000 clones, about 95% detected once. Naive CD8 populations comprised CD45RO-negative cells positively selected for CCR7, excluding terminally differentiated effector memory CD45RA+ cells. The specimen sequenced was naive CD8+ T cells sorted from blood. These TCRs come from a man between 18 and 35 years old in good health.

V and J are TRBV4-1 and TRBJ2-5; tentative D call: TRBD1 (5 bases). The J call could be wrong; TRBJ2-7 is a better fit for the DNA end. From germline, CDR1 is MGHRA and CDR2 YSYEKL. This CDR3 comprises 16 residues. This CDR3 reads CASSQLWTFKDYEQYF. The CDR3 region has the DNA TGCGCCAGCAGCCAATTATGGACATTTAAAGACTACGAGCAGTACTTC.

The chain uses TRBV5-6 and TRBJ2-7; 7 nucleotides match TRBD1. CDR1 and CDR2 from the germline V gene are SGHDT and YYEEEE. There are 14 residues in the CDR3. The V segment lost 0 bases and the J segment 7 bases; nucleotides outside the gene matches: 7. CDR3 protein: CASSLDRGQREQYF. The CDR3 DNA sequence: TGTGCCAGCAGCTTGGACAGGGGCCAAAGAGAGCAGTACTTC.

For this clone: The sample holds other DNA sequences that translate to the same CDR3. The chain is built from TRBV7-9 and TRBJ2-7; D may be TRBD1 (6 bases). V was cut by 6 bases and J by 0 bases, with 9 bases left in between. This CDR3 has 13 amino acids. Germline V gene lookup returns CDR1 SEHNR and CDR2 FQNEAQ (reference sequence). CDR3 region: CASRQDSSYEQYF. The CDR3 nucleotides read TGTGCCAGCAGACAGGACAGCTCCTACGAGCAGTACTTC.

This clone was detected only once. V usage is TRBV18 and J usage is TRBJ2-5; D remains unclear. The ends were cut back, 1 base at V and 0 bases at J, with 6 bases in the middle. The germline V gene has CDR1 KGHSH and CDR2 LQKENI. This CDR3 spans 14 amino acids. The DNA for the CDR3 is TGTGCCAGCTCACCACTAGGATACCAAGAGACCCAGTACTTC. Translated, it gives CASSPLGYQETQYF.

V and J are TRBV27 and TRBJ1-4; D is uncertain. The CDR3 totals 14 residues. Per the germline V gene, CDR1 is MNHEY and CDR2 is SMNVEV (reference sequence). V lost 0 bases, J lost 6 bases, and 8 bases lay in between. The CDR3 sequence: CASSLSTLDEKLFF. CDR3 DNA sequence: TGTGCCAGCAGTTTATCGACGCTGGATGAAAAACTGTTTTTT.

The V gene is TRBV7-6, the J gene TRBJ1-5, with a possible D match to TRBD1 (5 bases). Trimming shortened V by 5 bases and J by 3 bases, and 11 bases separated the two germline ends. This CDR3 is 14 amino acids long. The V gene's germline CDR1 is SGHVS and CDR2 FNYEAQ. This CDR3 reads CASSLGGVNQPQHF. CDR3 sequence (DNA): TGTGCCAGCAGCCTGGGGGGAGTCAATCAGCCCCAGCATTTT.

In the case of this clone: This sample includes further DNA sequences coding for the same CDR3. This chain links TRBV7-9 with TRBJ2-5; no firm D call. V was cut by 1 base and J by 5 bases, with 5 bases left in between. The CDR3 has 12 amino acids. Germline V lookup: CDR1 SEHNR, CDR2 FQNEAQ (reference sequence). This CDR3 reads CASSLGLETQYF. CDR3 DNA sequence: TGTGCCAGCAGCTTAGGTTTGGAGACCCAGTACTTC.

This clone showed up just once. The CDR3 DNA reads TGTGCCAGCAGCCTCGGGACGGACACCTACGAGCAGTACTTC. This sequence encodes CASSLGTDTYEQYF. This chain joins TRBV7-6 and TRBJ2-7; the D gene could be TRBD1 or TRBD2 (5 bases each). Germline V gene sequence: CDR1 SGHVS, CDR2 FNYEAQ. The germline V and J ends were trimmed by 5 bases and 2 bases, with 13 bases remaining between them. The CDR3 is 14 residues long.

V is TRBV7-9 and J is TRBJ2-5; either TRBD1 or TRBD2 may supply D (5 bases each). This CDR3 contains 15 residues. V shed 5 bases and J shed 1 base, with 14 bases lying between them. Germline assignment: CDR1 SEHNR and CDR2 FQNEAQ (reference sequence). The CDR3 loop reads CASSLSTGLQETQYF. CDR3 in DNA: TGTGCCAGCAGCCTCAGTACGGGGCTCCAAGAGACCCAGTACTTC.

This chain uses TRBV7-2 with TRBJ1-4; 7 bases map to TRBD1. V gave up 3 bases and J gave up 6 bases; unmatched junction bases: 10. CDR1 and CDR2 from the germline V gene are SGHTA and FQGNSA. The length of the CDR3 is 16 residues. The CDR3 region has the DNA TGTGCCAGCAGCTTGGGCCCGACAGGGTTCGATGAAAAACTGTTTTTT. It encodes CASSLGPTGFDEKLFF.

About this clone itself: A far larger clone is one nucleotide away, so this likely arose from a read error. The chain has TRBV9 and TRBJ2-1; D perhaps matches TRBD2 (6 bases). This CDR3 contains 15 residues. Looked up from germline, CDR1 is SGDLS and CDR2 is YYNGEE. The CDR3 sequence: CASSVAGLFYSEQFF. The CDR3 DNA is TGTGCCAGCAGCGTCGCCGGACTATTCTACAGTGAGCAGTTCTTC.

The chain has TRBV5-6 and TRBJ2-3, with TRBD1 identical over 7 bases. This CDR3 spans 13 amino acids. After removal of 5 bases from V and 4 bases from J, the junction contained 4 bases not matched to a gene. CDR1 is SGHDT and CDR2 is YYEEEE in the germline V gene. The CDR3, as DNA: TGTGCCAGCAGTTTAACAGGGGCAGATACGCAGTATTTT. This sequence encodes CASSLTGADTQYF.

The chain has TRBV6-1 and TRBJ2-6; 9 nucleotides align to TRBD2. After removal of 4 bases from V and 2 bases from J, the junction contained 15 bases not matched to a gene. In germline, CDR1 is MNHNS, CDR2 SASEGT. The CDR3 extends over 20 amino acids. The CDR3 protein is CASSALGLAAVGPGANVLTF. Here the CDR3 DNA reads TGTGCCAGCAGTGCGTTGGGACTAGCCGCTGTCGGTCCTGGGGCCAACGTCCTGACTTTC.